The rows below give T cell receptor beta chains drawn from one sample of a study of blood T cell repertoires in COVID-19. Produced via immunoSEQ multiplex PCR; TCRdb's table is partial and in-frame only. The data show 150,000 or so clones, around four fifths seen once. Sequenced material: PBMCs or T cells enriched from blood (not recorded which). The receptors stem from a man between 65 and 85 years old who had been exposed to COVID-19. Both conserved end residues are part of each CDR3. The D gene is left open where the match is weak. Expanded clones are given a class, and other clones once, few, many or no size at all.

J gene | V gene | D gene | clone size | CDR3 DNA | CDR3 protein
TRBJ2-3 | TRBV25-1 | - | - | TGTGCCAGCATGCGGAGTACTAGCACAGATACGCAGTATTTT | CASMRSTSTDTQYF
TRBJ2-3 | TRBV24-1 | TRBD1 | - | TGTGCCACCAGGGGACAGGGGGCAAGAGATACGCAGTATTTT | CATRGQGARDTQYF
TRBJ1-6 | TRBV6-2/TRBV6-3 | TRBD1 | - | TGTGCCAGCAGTTACCGGGACAGCCAGAGTTCACCCCTCCACTTT | CASSYRDSQSSPLHF
TRBJ1-5 | TRBV5-4 | - | - | TGTGCCAGCAGCAAGGACAGAAATCAGCCCCAGCATTTT | CASSKDRNQPQHF
TRBJ2-7 | TRBV25-1 | - | - | TGTGCCAGCAGTCAGGGAACCGAGCAGTACTTC | CASSQGTEQYF
TRBJ1-1 | TRBV4-1 | TRBD1 | - | TGCGCCAGCAGGACGGGGACAGGGGGCGGCACTGAAGCTTTCTTT | CASRTGTGGGTEAFF
TRBJ1-1 | TRBV3-1/TRBV3-2 | - | few | TGTGCCAGCAGCCAGGGGCCCACTGAAGCTTTCTTT | CASSQGPTEAFF
TRBJ1-1 | TRBV7-9 | TRBD1 | - | TGTGCCAGCAGCTTAGGTACAGGAACCATTCAGGGGGCTGAAGCTTTCTTT | CASSLGTGTIQGAEAFF
TRBJ1-1 | TRBV6-4 | - | - | TGTGCCAGCAGTGAAAATGGCCAGAACACTGAAGCTTTCTTT | CASSENGQNTEAFF
TRBJ2-3 | TRBV24-1 | TRBD2 | - | TGTGCCACCAGTGATTGGTCTAGCGGGAGGGCCACAGATACGCAGTATTTT | CATSDWSSGRATDTQYF
TRBJ1-1 | TRBV27 | - | - | TGTGCCAGCAGTTTATCATTGGGCCTACCGATGAACACTGAAGCTTTCTTT | CASSLSLGLPMNTEAFF
TRBJ1-5 | TRBV6-4 | - | - | TGTGCCAGCAGTGAGGACAGAAATCAGCCCCAGCATTTT | CASSEDRNQPQHF
TRBJ1-1 | TRBV12-3/TRBV12-4 | - | - | TGTGCCAGCAGGGAAGACAGGTCCACTGAAGCTTTCTTT | CASREDRSTEAFF
TRBJ1-1 | TRBV7-2 | - | - | TGTGCCAGCAGCTTAGGTGCGGCAGGGGAAGCTTTCTTT | CASSLGAAGEAFF